The 29 T cell receptor beta chains below were found in one sample sequenced in a study of blood T cell repertoires in COVID-19. Some clones are missing from TCRdb's copy, which holds only in-frame ones; the method was immunoSEQ multiplex PCR. Here the sample spans 150,000 or so clones, around 82% being singletons. Input material: peripheral blood. Receptors originate from a man aged 55 to 69 who had recovered from COVID-19.

The chain combines TRBV9 with TRBJ1-1, with 7 bases identical to TRBD1. The CDR3 contains 14 residues. Trimming at V came to 0 bases and at J to 3 bases, leaving 2 bases not matched to a gene. Per germline, CDR1 SGDLS and CDR2 YYNGEE. The CDR3 loop reads CASSVGGGYTEAFF. The CDR3 DNA reads TGTGCCAGCAGCGTAGGAGGGGGCTACACTGAAGCTTTCTTT. Combining the CDR3 with reference TRBV9 and TRBJ1-1 gives the whole variable domain DSGVTQTPKHLITATGQRVTLRCSPRSGDLSVYWYQQSLDQGLQFLIQYYNGEERAKGNILERFSAQQFPDLHSELNLSSLELGDSALYFCASSVGGGYTEAFFGQGTRLTVV.

This sequence joins TRBV3-1 (or the pseudogene TRBV3-2) and TRBJ1-1, with TRBD1 as a possible D gene (5 bases). The V and J ends lost 1 base and 4 bases respectively, with 16 bases between them. CDR3 length: 16 residues. CDR1 and CDR2 (germline): LGHDT, YNNKEL (reference sequence). In DNA form, the CDR3 reads TGTGCCAGCAGCCAAGCCCCAGGGCTGTTGGGCACTGAAGCTTTCTTT. It codes for CASSQAPGLLGTEAFF.

This chain joins TRBV10-3 and TRBJ2-1, with 9 bases that match TRBD2. CDR1 is ENHRY and CDR2 is SYGVKD in the germline V gene. The J segment lost 2 bases and the V segment lost 0 bases, leaving 5 bases of the junction unmatched. The CDR3 contains 17 residues. The CDR3 nucleotides read TGTGCCATCAGTGAGTCGTCCCCTAGCGGGGCCTACAATGAGCAGTTCTTC. It specifies CAISESSPSGAYNEQFF.

This sequence joins TRBV6-2 or TRBV6-3 and TRBJ2-7; 8 nucleotides line up with TRBD1. The CDR3 is made up of 14 amino acids. V shed 2 bases and J 5 bases; nucleotides not matched to a gene: 5. CDR1 and CDR2 (germline): MNHEY, SVGEGT. The CDR3 loop reads CASSYDDRGHEQYF. CDR3 sequence (DNA): TGTGCCAGCAGTTACGACGACAGGGGCCACGAGCAGTACTTC.

The chain has TRBV6-5 and TRBJ1-2; TRBD1 agrees at 9 bases. With V trimmed by 2 bases and J by 6 bases, 4 bases remained unmatched. CDR1 and CDR2 (germline): MNHEY, SVGAGI. The CDR3 loop spans 14 amino acids. The CDR3 reads CASSYRTGAHGYTF. In DNA, the CDR3 is TGTGCCAGCAGTTACCGGACAGGGGCGCATGGCTACACCTTC.

The rearrangement links TRBV19 to TRBJ1-2; TRBD1 matches at 11 bases. The CDR3 covers 17 residues. Germline assignment: CDR1 LNHDA and CDR2 SQIVND (reference sequence). V trimming: 7 bases; J trimming: 0 bases; junction bases outside the gene matches: 10. For the CDR3, the DNA is TGTGCCAGTAAGGCTCTGGGGACAGGGGGATCTAACTATGGCTACACCTTC. This codes for CASKALGTGGSNYGYTF.

J is TRBJ2-2 and V is TRBV7-3; 7 bases are a match to TRBD2. The CDR3 totals 14 residues. The germline V gene encodes CDR1 SGHTA and CDR2 FQGTGA. Trimming at V came to 8 bases and at J to 3 bases, leaving 6 bases not matched to a gene. CDR3 nucleotide sequence: TGTGCCAGCGCGGGACGGGAGGACACCGGGGAGCTGTTTTTT. As protein: CASAGREDTGELFF. Full variable domain (rest looked up from reference TRBV7-3 and TRBJ2-2): GAGVSQTPSNKVTEKGKYVELRCDPISGHTALYWYRQSLGQGPEFLIYFQGTGAADDSGLPNDRFFAVRPEGSVSTLKIQRTERGDSAVYLCASAGREDTGELFFGEGSRLTVL.

The chain recombines TRBV4-2 with TRBJ2-3; 10 positions match TRBD2. Unmatched junction bases numbered 4, after V lost 3 bases and J lost 4 bases. CDR3 size: 15 residues. The V gene's germline CDR1 is LGHNA and CDR2 YNFKEQ. The CDR3 sequence is CASSHSGGAPDTQYF. The CDR3 coding sequence is TGTGCCAGCAGCCACAGCGGGGGGGCCCCAGATACGCAGTATTTT.

This clone was picked up a small number of times. The chain uses TRBV9 and TRBJ2-2; possibly TRBD1 for D (5 bases). CDR3 length: 15 residues. V was shortened by 4 bases and J by 2 bases, with 12 bases between the two germline ends. CDR1 is SGDLS, CDR2 YYNGEE, per germline. CDR3 sequence reads: CASSQSGINTGELFF. The CDR3 bases are TGTGCCAGCAGCCAGTCAGGGATTAACACCGGGGAGCTGTTTTTT. Using reference TRBV9 and TRBJ2-2 for the parts outside the CDR3, the full variable domain is DSGVTQTPKHLITATGQRVTLRCSPRSGDLSVYWYQQSLDQGLQFLIQYYNGEERAKGNILERFSAQQFPDLHSELNLSSLELGDSALYFCASSQSGINTGELFFGEGSRLTVL.

The chain has TRBV6-5 and TRBJ2-2; 9 bases align to TRBD1. The CDR3 consists of 15 residues. V shed 0 bases and J 9 bases; nucleotides not matched to a gene: 5. The germline gives CDR1 MNHEY, CDR2 SVGAGI. This CDR3 reads CASSYSGQGPRELFF. The CDR3 DNA reads TGTGCCAGCAGTTACTCGGGACAGGGCCCCCGGGAGCTGTTTTTT.

The gene calls are TRBV19 and TRBJ1-3; 10 bases map to TRBD1. Germline CDR1 is LNHDA and CDR2 is SQIVND (reference sequence). CDR3 length: 14 amino acids. V shed 7 bases and J 4 bases; nucleotides not matched to a gene: 4. CDR3 sequence (DNA): TGTGCCAGTAACGACAGGGGGCGAGGAAACACCATATATTTT. This codes for CASNDRGRGNTIYF.

The rearrangement uses TRBV18 and TRBJ2-3, with 8 positions matching TRBD1. The CDR3 extends over 15 amino acids. V lost 3 bases, J lost 5 bases, and 7 bases stayed unmatched. Germline assignment: CDR1 KGHSH and CDR2 LQKENI. CDR3 sequence (DNA): TGTGCCAGCTCACCGCGGGGCAGGGGGCAAGATACGCAGTATTTT. Amino acid sequence: CASSPRGRGQDTQYF.

The chain has TRBV12-3 or TRBV12-4 and TRBJ2-2; 7 positions match TRBD1. The CDR3 runs 13 residues. V lost 7 bases and J lost 5; bases outside the gene matches: 4. DNA for the CDR3: TGTGCCAGCATTCCCAGGGGGACCGGGGAGCTGTTTTTT. Its protein is CASIPRGTGELFF.

This chain links TRBV6-2 or TRBV6-3 with TRBJ1-4; a weak D match, TRBD1 (5 bases). V lost 5 bases, J lost 0 bases, and 13 bases lay in between. The CDR3 has 16 residues. Germline lookup yields CDR1 MNHEY and CDR2 SVGEGT. The CDR3 reads CASSRRRASTNEKLFF. The CDR3 DNA sequence: TGTGCCAGCAGTCGTCGCAGGGCTTCAACTAATGAAAAACTGTTTTTT.

The chain is built from TRBV9 and TRBJ2-2; D is perhaps TRBD1 (5 bases). Trimming took off 0 bases at V and 0 bases at J, with 9 bases between the two ends. The CDR3 spans 16 residues. Looked up from germline, CDR1 is SGDLS and CDR2 is YYNGEE. Here the CDR3 reads CASSVEGHPNTGELFF. The CDR3 coding sequence is TGTGCCAGCAGCGTAGAAGGACACCCGAACACCGGGGAGCTGTTTTTT.

The rearrangement links TRBV11-1 to TRBJ2-7, with TRBD1 matching over 7 bases. The junction had 7 bases not matched to a gene; V was cut back by 4 bases and J by 4 bases. Per germline, CDR1 SGHAT and CDR2 FQDESV (reference sequence). The CDR3 totals 14 residues. The CDR3 loop reads CASSSQGENYEQYF. Here the CDR3 DNA reads TGTGCCAGCAGCTCCCAGGGGGAGAATTACGAGCAGTACTTC.

This clone was seen once. The rearrangement uses TRBV27 and TRBJ1-2; D is undetermined. Trimming pared 6 bases from V and 8 bases from J, leaving 16 bases between. This CDR3 region has 13 residues. The germline gives CDR1 MNHEY, CDR2 SMNVEV (reference sequence). CDR3 residues: CASSLIPTSGYTF. CDR3 nucleotides: TGTGCCAGCAGCCTTATACCTACTAGCGGCTACACCTTC.

The chain combines TRBV5-4 with TRBJ2-3, with TRBD2 matching 14 bases. After removal of 0 bases from V and 0 bases from J, the junction contained 3 bases not matched to a gene. CDR1 and CDR2 from the germline V gene are SGHNT and YYREEE (reference sequence). The CDR3 contains 18 residues. DNA for the CDR3: TGTGCCAGCAGCTTGGGACTAGCGGGGGGGCTGAGCACAGATACGCAGTATTTT. Translating it yields CASSLGLAGGLSTDTQYF.

The chain joins TRBV5-4 to TRBJ1-3, with unresolved D. From germline, CDR1 is SGHNT and CDR2 YYREEE (reference sequence). V dropped 4 bases and J dropped 2 bases, with 10 bases sitting between them. The CDR3 contains 14 residues. The CDR3 bases are TGTGCCAGCAGCCTCGGAGAAGCTGGAAACACCATATATTTT. It is translated as CASSLGEAGNTIYF.

The CDR3 sequence: CASSLEIQGEQYF. In DNA, the CDR3 is TGCGCCAGCAGCTTGGAAATACAGGGGGAGCAGTACTTC. The genes are TRBV5-1 and TRBJ2-7, with 7 bases that match TRBD1. After removal of 0 bases from V and 7 bases from J, the junction contained 4 bases not matched to a gene. CDR3 size: 13 residues. Germline V gene lookup returns CDR1 SGHRS and CDR2 YFSETQ.

The chain is built from TRBV27 and TRBJ1-5; D unresolved. Trimming shortened V by 8 bases and J by 0 bases, and 17 bases separated the two germline ends. The CDR3 spans 16 residues. From germline, CDR1 is MNHEY and CDR2 SMNVEV (reference sequence). CDR3 nucleotides: TGTGCCAGCCGCTCGGGGATGGGTGTTAGCAATCAGCCCCAGCATTTT. Protein: CASRSGMGVSNQPQHF.

The V gene is TRBV5-4, the J gene TRBJ2-3; a possible D gene is TRBD2 (7 bases). Germline-derived CDR1 and CDR2 are SGHNT and YYREEE (reference sequence). Trimming stripped 3 bases from V and 5 bases from J, with 13 bases between. The length of the CDR3 is 14 residues. CDR3 protein: CASSSGGGGDTQYF. The CDR3 DNA reads TGTGCCAGCAGCTCTGGCGGGGGCGGAGATACGCAGTATTTT. The whole variable domain, filled in from reference TRBV5-4 and TRBJ2-3, reads ETGVTQSPTHLIKTRGQQVTLRCSSQSGHNTVSWYQQALGQGPQFIFQYYREEENGRGNFPPRFSGLQFPNYSSELNVNALELDDSALYLCASSSGGGGDTQYFGPGTRLTVL.

V usage is TRBV9 and J usage is TRBJ1-3; 9 bases agree with TRBD1. Trimming at V came to 2 bases and at J to 4 bases, leaving 7 bases not matched to a gene. From germline, CDR1 is SGDLS and CDR2 YYNGEE. The CDR3 totals 16 residues. This chain's CDR3 is CASSVGGQGRGNTIYF. The CDR3 DNA follows: TGTGCCAGCAGCGTCGGTGGACAGGGGCGAGGAAACACCATATATTTT.

The chain combines TRBV7-9 with TRBJ1-4, with 9 positions matching TRBD1. Unmatched junction bases numbered 5, after V lost 5 bases and J lost 4 bases. Germline assignment: CDR1 SEHNR and CDR2 FQNEAQ (reference sequence). The CDR3 runs 15 residues. The CDR3 bases are TGTGCCAGCAGCAGGGGGGACAGGGTTAATGAAAAACTGTTTTTT. Translating it yields CASSRGDRVNEKLFF.

This chain uses TRBV10-3 with TRBJ2-1, with TRBD1 identical over 8 bases. The CDR3 length is 15 residues. Germline CDR1 and CDR2: ENHRY and SYGVKD. Trimming removed 4 bases from V and 8 bases from J; junction bases left unmatched: 10. The CDR3 spells CAISVARQGAYEQFF. CDR3 sequence (DNA): TGTGCCATCAGTGTTGCCCGGCAGGGGGCTTATGAGCAGTTCTTC.

The chain links TRBV5-6 to TRBJ1-1; TRBD1 agrees at 7 bases. The CDR3 covers 14 residues. V dropped 0 bases and J dropped 5; count of bases not matched to a gene: 4. Germline V gives CDR1 SGHDT, CDR2 YYEEEE. The CDR3 spells CASSLAGQVTEAFF. Here the CDR3 DNA reads TGTGCCAGCAGCTTGGCAGGACAGGTAACTGAAGCTTTCTTT.

The CDR3 here is CASSIQDSDGYTF. CDR3 coding DNA: TGTGCCAGCAGTATTCAGGACAGTGATGGCTACACCTTC. This chain joins TRBV12-3 or TRBV12-4 and TRBJ1-2; a weak D match, TRBD1 (6 bases). Trimming removed 5 bases at V and 6 bases at J, with 13 bases between. The CDR3 has 13 amino acids.

The chain combines TRBV10-3 with TRBJ1-4; TRBD1 aligns across 7 bases. Trimming cost V 5 bases and J 4 bases; bases outside gene matches: 4. The germline V gene has CDR1 ENHRY and CDR2 SYGVKD. The CDR3 consists of 14 residues. The CDR3 sequence is CAISRDSYNEKLFF. CDR3 bases: TGTGCCATCAGTCGGGACAGCTATAATGAAAAACTGTTTTTT.

V is TRBV7-2 and J is TRBJ2-3; 8 positions match TRBD2. V lost 5 bases, J lost 5 bases, and 9 bases stayed unmatched. Germline V gene data show CDR1 as SGHTA and CDR2 as FQGNSA. CDR3 length: 15 residues. The CDR3 loop is CASSRNGGAGDTQYF. Written as DNA, the CDR3 is TGTGCCAGCAGCCGCAACGGGGGGGCCGGAGATACGCAGTATTTT. The whole variable domain, filled in from reference TRBV7-2 and TRBJ2-3, reads GAGVSQSPSNKVTEKGKDVELRCDPISGHTALYWYRQSLGQGLEFLIYFQGNSAPDKSGLPSDRFSAERTGGSVSTLTIQRTQQEDSAVYLCASSRNGGAGDTQYFGPGTRLTVL.